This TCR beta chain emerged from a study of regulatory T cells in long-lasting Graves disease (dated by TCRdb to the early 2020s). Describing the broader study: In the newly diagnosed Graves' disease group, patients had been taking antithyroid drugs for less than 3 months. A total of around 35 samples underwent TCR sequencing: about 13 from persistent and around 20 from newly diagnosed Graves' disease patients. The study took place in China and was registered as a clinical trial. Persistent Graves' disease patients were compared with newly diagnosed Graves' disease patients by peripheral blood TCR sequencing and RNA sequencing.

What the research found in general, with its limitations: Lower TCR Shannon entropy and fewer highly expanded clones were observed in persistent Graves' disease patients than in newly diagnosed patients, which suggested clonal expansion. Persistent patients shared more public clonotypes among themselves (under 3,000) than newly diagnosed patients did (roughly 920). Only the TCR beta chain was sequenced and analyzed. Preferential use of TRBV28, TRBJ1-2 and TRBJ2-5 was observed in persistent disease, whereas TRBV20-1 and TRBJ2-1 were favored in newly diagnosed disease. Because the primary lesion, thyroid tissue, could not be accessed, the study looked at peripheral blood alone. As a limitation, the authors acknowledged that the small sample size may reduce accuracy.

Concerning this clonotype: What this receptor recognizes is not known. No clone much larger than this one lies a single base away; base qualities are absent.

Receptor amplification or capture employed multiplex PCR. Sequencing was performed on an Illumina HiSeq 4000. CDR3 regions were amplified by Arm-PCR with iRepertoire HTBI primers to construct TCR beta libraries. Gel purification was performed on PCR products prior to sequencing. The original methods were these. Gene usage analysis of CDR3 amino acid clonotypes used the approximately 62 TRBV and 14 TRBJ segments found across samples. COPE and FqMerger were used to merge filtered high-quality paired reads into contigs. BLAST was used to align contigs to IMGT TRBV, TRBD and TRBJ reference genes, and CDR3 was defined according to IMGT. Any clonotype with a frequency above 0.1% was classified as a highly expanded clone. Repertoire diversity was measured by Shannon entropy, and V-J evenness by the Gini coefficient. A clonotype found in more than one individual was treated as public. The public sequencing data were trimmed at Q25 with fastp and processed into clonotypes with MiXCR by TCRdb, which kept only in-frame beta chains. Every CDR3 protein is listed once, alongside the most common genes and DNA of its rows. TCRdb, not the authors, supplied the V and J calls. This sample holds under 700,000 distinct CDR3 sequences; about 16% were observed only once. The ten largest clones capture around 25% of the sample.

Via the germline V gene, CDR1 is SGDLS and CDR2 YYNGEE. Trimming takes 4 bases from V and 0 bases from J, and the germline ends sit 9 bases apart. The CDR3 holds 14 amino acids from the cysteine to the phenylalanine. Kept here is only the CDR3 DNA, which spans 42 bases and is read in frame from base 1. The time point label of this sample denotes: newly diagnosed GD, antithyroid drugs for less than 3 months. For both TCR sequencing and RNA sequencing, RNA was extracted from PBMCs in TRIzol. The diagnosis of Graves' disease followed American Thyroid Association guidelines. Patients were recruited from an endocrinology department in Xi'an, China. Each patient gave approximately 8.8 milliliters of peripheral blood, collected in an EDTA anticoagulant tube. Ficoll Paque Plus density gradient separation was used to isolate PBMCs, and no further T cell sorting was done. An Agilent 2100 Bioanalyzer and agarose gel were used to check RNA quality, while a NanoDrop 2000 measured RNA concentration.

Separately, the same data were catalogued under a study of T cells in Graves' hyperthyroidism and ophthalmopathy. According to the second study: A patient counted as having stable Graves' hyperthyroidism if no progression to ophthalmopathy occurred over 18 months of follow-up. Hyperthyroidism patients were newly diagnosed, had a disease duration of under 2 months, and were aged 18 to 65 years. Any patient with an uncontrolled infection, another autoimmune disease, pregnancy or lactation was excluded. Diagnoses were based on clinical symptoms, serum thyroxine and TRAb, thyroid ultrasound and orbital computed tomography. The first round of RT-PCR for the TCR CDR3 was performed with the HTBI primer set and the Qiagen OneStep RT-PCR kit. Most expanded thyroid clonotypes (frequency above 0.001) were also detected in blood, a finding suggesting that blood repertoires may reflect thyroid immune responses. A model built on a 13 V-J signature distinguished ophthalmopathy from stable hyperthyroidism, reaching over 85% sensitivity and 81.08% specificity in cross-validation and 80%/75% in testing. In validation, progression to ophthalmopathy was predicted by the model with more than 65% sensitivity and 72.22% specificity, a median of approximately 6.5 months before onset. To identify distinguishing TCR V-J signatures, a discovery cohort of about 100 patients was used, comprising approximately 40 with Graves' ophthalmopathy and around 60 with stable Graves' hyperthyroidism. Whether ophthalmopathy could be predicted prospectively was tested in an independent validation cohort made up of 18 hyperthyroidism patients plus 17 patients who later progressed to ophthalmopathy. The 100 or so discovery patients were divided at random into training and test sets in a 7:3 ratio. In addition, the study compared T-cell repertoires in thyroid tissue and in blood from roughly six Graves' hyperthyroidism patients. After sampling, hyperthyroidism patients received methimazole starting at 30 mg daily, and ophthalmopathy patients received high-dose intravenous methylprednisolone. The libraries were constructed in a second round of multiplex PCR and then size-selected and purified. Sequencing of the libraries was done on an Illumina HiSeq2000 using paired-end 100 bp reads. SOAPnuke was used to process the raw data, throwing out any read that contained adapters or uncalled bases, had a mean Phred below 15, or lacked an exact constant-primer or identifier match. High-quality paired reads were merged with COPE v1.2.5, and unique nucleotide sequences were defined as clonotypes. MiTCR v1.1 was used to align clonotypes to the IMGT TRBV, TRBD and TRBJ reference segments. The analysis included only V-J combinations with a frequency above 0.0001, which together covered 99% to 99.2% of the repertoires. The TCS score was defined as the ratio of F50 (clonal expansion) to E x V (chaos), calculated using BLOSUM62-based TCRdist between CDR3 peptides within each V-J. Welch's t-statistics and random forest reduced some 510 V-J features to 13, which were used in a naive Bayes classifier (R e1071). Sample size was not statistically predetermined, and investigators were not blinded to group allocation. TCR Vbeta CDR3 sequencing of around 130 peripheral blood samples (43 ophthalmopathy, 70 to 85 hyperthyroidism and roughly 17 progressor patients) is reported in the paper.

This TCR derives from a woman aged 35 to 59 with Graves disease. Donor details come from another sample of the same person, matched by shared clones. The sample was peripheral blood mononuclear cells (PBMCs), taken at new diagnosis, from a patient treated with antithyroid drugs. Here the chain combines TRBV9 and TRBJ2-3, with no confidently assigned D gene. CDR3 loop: CASSTFPSTDTQYF. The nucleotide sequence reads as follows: TGTGCCAGCAGCACCTTCCCAAGCACAGATACGCAGTATTTT.